This is a list of T cell receptor beta chains from one sample in a study of T cells expressing NK-cell markers. Following a re-call of the 5' RACE reads, TCRdb has one entry per CDR3 protein and lacks DNA. This listing includes some 600,000 distinct CDR3 sequences. Sequencing was carried out using blood T cells: a sorted CD56 or NKG2C T cell subset, CD4+ or CD8+ T cells, or bulk PBMC T cells (not recorded which). All receptors come from a man in his late teens or twenties in good health. CDR3s include the opening cysteine and the closing phenylalanine or tryptophan.

V	J	CDR3
TRBV7-9	TRBJ1-2	CASSPQDGYTF
TRBV3-1	TRBJ2-3	CASSQRGSADTQYF
TRBV5-1	TRBJ1-2	CASSSENYGYTF
TRBV19	TRBJ1-4	CATGGEEEKLFF
TRBV5-8	TRBJ2-5	CASSLPGQGWQETQYF
TRBV12-3/TRBV12-4	TRBJ2-4	CASRESVGGAKNIQYF
TRBV7-9	TRBJ2-2	CASTPNRGLAGPATGELFF
TRBV11-2	TRBJ2-1	CASSLVKRDNEQFF
TRBV6-4	TRBJ1-5	CASSEKRDPYNQPQHF
TRBV5-5	TRBJ2-3	CASSVGLAGGRDTQYF
TRBV5-1	TRBJ2-3	CASSYLDRVGMDTQYF
TRBV5-1	TRBJ2-1	CASSLVGTGWNERGSYNEQFF
TRBV20-1	TRBJ2-1	CGSSGEGRGEQFF
TRBV6-6	TRBJ2-5	CASSVQPQKTQYF
TRBV12-3/TRBV12-4	TRBJ2-7	CASRGTGTNYEQYF
TRBV5-1	TRBJ2-2	CASSIYTGTEWTGELFF
TRBV5-1	TRBJ2-7	CASSPLGGGPRYEQYF
TRBV9	TRBJ2-1	CASSSDASYNEQFF
TRBV5-1	TRBJ2-7	CASSLPTAEQYF
TRBV6-5	TRBJ2-1	CASSYKLGGEQFF
TRBV29-1	TRBJ2-2	CSVEVGTGGRTGELFF
TRBV20-1	TRBJ2-2	CSARRTAQAPGELFF
TRBV20-1	TRBJ2-1	CSAVGAGSGHEQFF
TRBV10-3	TRBJ2-3	CAISDGPASGRGVSDTQYF